These 8 T cell receptor beta chains share one sample of origin, sequenced in a study of early T cells in non-severe SARS-CoV-2 infection. TCRdb analysed the 5' RACE reads with MiXCR anew, one entry per CDR3 protein. The sample consists of fewer than 85,000 distinct CDR3 sequences, 12% of them appearing once. The sequenced material came from whole blood. The receptor set was obtained from an adult who was a healthcare worker with PCR-confirmed SARS-CoV-2 infection or an uninfected control (not recorded which).

Ten or more counts support this clonotype. The V and J genes are TRBV7-9 and TRBJ2-1; the D gene is possibly TRBD2 (5 bases). This CDR3 is built from 15 residues. CDR1 is SEHNR, CDR2 FQNEAQ, per germline (reference sequence). V shed 4 bases and J shed 0 bases, with 10 bases lying between them. In DNA, the CDR3 is TGTGCCAGCAGCTGGACTGCCAGCTCCTACAATGAGCAGTTCTTC. Its translation is CASSWTASSYNEQFF.

The chain uses TRBV14 and TRBJ1-2; 10 nucleotides align to TRBD1. The V and J ends lost 2 bases and 7 bases, in that order; junction bases with no gene match: 7. CDR3 length equals 15 residues. Per germline, CDR1 SGHDN and CDR2 FVKESK. The DNA for the CDR3 is TGTGCCAGCAGCCAAACCGGGACAGGGGTTCCTGGCTACACCTTC. Protein sequence: CASSQTGTGVPGYTF.

This clonotype was recorded at least ten times. This rearrangement joins TRBV21-1 to TRBJ1-4; the table's D call, TRBD1, was not checked against the DNA. TRBV21-1 is labeled a pseudogene. This CDR3 is 19 amino acids long. CDR3 nucleotide sequence: TGTGCCAGCAGCTCCCGTGAAGACAGGGACAACTCAACTAATGAAAAACTGTTTTTT. It is translated as CASSSREDRDNSTNEKLFF.

The table lists this clonotype with a few counts. This chain uses TRBV4-1 with TRBJ1-2; TRBD1 aligns across 10 bases. In germline, CDR1 is MGHRA, CDR2 YSYEKL. The CDR3 has 14 amino acids. Trimming removed 3 bases from V and 6 bases from J; junction bases left unmatched: 4. The CDR3 DNA sequence: TGCGCCAGCAGCCACAGACAGGGGGCTCATGGCTACACCTTC. Residues: CASSHRQGAHGYTF.

This clonotype was detected many times. This chain connects TRBV11-2 to TRBJ1-1; no clear D. The CDR3 consists of 15 residues. CDR1 is SGHAT and CDR2 is FQNNGV in the germline V gene. V was cut by 5 bases and J by 1 base, with 14 bases left in between. CDR3 sequence (DNA): TGTGCCAGCAGCCCCCGGACTCTTCGGAACACTGAAGCTTTCTTT. The encoded protein is CASSPRTLRNTEAFF.

This clonotype was detected a few times. CDR3 DNA: TGCGCCAGCAGTGCGGGACTAGCGGGAGGAGAGACCCAGTACTTC. Translating gives CASSAGLAGGETQYF. The chain joins TRBV10-1 to TRBJ2-5, with 15 bases aligning to TRBD2. The CDR3 is 15 residues long. Germline assignment: CDR1 WNHNN and CDR2 SYGVQD (reference sequence). The V and J ends lost 4 bases and 4 bases, in that order; junction bases with no gene match: 1.

This clonotype was observed a handful of times. The rearrangement links TRBV5-1 to TRBJ2-3; D remains ambiguous. V was trimmed by 0 bases and J by 3 bases, leaving 11 bases between them. CDR1 and CDR2 from the germline V gene are SGHRS and YFSETQ. This CDR3 spans 15 amino acids. In nucleotides, the CDR3 is TGCGCCAGCAGCTTGGGTGGGCAGGTGACAGATACGCAGTATTTT. Its protein is CASSLGGQVTDTQYF.

This clonotype was recorded at least ten times. The chain is built from TRBV2 and TRBJ1-1; 7 bases agree with TRBD1. V was clipped by 4 bases and J by 7 bases; unmatched bases: 9. The CDR3 consists of 14 residues. From germline, CDR1 is SNHLY and CDR2 FYNNEI. DNA of the CDR3: TGTGCCAGCAGTGCCGGGACAGCCACTCGTGAAGCTTTCTTT. This gives the protein CASSAGTATREAFF. The entire variable domain, with the rest obtained from reference TRBV2 and TRBJ1-1, is as follows: EPEVTQTPSHQVTQMGQEVILRCVPISNHLYFYWYRQILGQKVEFLVSFYNNEISEKSEIFDDQFSVERPDGSNFTLKIRSTKLEDSAMYFCASSAGTATREAFFGQGTRLTVV.